This TCR beta chain came from a study of T cell responses to AZD1222 COVID-19 vaccine. General study findings and limits: Elevations in Spike-specific TCR breadth and depth followed administration of two AZD1222 doses. At baseline, seropositivity was found in only a handful of AZD1222 recipients.

For this clone: Its antigen is unknown.

Trimming shortened V by 2 bases and J by 6 bases, and 10 bases separated the two germline ends. The CDR3 runs 14 residues. The germline CDR1 and CDR2 sequences are MNHEY and SVGAGI. Using immunoSEQ multiplex PCR, the repertoire was profiled, and TCRdb retains in-frame clones only, with some absent. The sample holds roughly 120,000 clones, approximately 90% seen once. V and J are TRBV6-5 and TRBJ1-4, with unresolved D. Sequenced material: peripheral blood, taken on day 0 of AZD1222 vaccination. The source is an adult in good health. DNA of the CDR3: TGTGCCAGCAGTTACAAACCAAGGGATGAAAAACTGTTTTTT. It is translated as CASSYKPRDEKLFF.